The 19 T cell receptor beta chains presented below share a single source sample, sequenced in a study of identical twins. Via MiXCR, TCRdb re-called the 5' RACE reads, giving one row per CDR3 protein. The sample includes under 900,000 distinct CDR3 sequences, around a sixth seen only once; the top ten take around 13%. This sample also belongs to another study, concerning T cells expressing NK-cell markers.

Material: PBMCs. The receptors come from a woman younger than 30 in good health.

This clonotype was seen a few times. This chain joins TRBV20-1 and TRBJ2-7; D gene unclear. Trimming took off 6 bases at V and 4 bases at J, with 16 bases between the two ends. The germline V gene has CDR1 DFQATT and CDR2 SNEGSKA (reference sequence). The CDR3 spans 13 residues. CDR3 in amino acids: CSAPNRINYEQYF. The CDR3 region has the DNA TGCAGTGCACCGAACCGAATAAATTACGAGCAGTACTTC.

This clonotype occurred a few times. The rearrangement links TRBV12-3 or TRBV12-4 to TRBJ2-7, with 7 bases aligning to TRBD2. This CDR3 region has 15 residues. After removal of 3 bases from V and 7 bases from J, the junction contained 12 bases not matched to a gene. CDR3 sequence: CASSLGGRAVGEQYF. CDR3 nucleotide sequence: TGTGCCAGCAGTTTGGGTGGGAGGGCCGTTGGAGAGCAGTACTTC.

This clonotype has a count of ten or more. The chain recombines TRBV25-1 with TRBJ1-6; 10 bases are shared with TRBD1. Germline V lookup: CDR1 MGHDK, CDR2 SYGVNS. This CDR3 region has 15 residues. Trimming cost V 3 bases and J 7 bases; bases outside gene matches: 3. The DNA of the CDR3 is TGTGCCAGCAGTGATAAGGGACAGGGGAATTCACCCCTCCACTTT. This sequence encodes CASSDKGQGNSPLHF. The whole variable domain, filled in from reference TRBV25-1 and TRBJ1-6, reads EADIYQTPRYLVIGTGKKITLECSQTMGHDKMYWYQQDPGMELHLIHYSYGVNSTEKGDLSSESTVSRIRTEHFPLTLESARPSHTSQYLCASSDKGQGNSPLHFGNGTRLTVT.

V and J are TRBV4-3 and TRBJ1-2; 8 nucleotides line up with TRBD1. Germline V gene sequence: CDR1 LGHNA, CDR2 YSLEER. V shed 1 base, J shed 3 bases, and the junction held 10 bases outside the gene matches. The length of the CDR3 is 17 residues. In nucleotides, the CDR3 is TGCGCCAGCAGCCAAGGACAGGGGAAGGGAAGACACTATGGCTACACCTTC. It is translated as CASSQGQGKGRHYGYTF.

This clonotype was found a few times. This rearrangement joins TRBV12-3 or TRBV12-4 to TRBJ2-3, with TRBD2 identical over 10 bases. The CDR3 has 15 residues. V lost 6 bases and J lost 5; bases outside the gene matches: 8. The CDR3 DNA is TGTGCCAGCAGGGTCAGCGGGGGGGCAGGAGATACGCAGTATTTT. It yields the protein CASRVSGGAGDTQYF.

The chain uses TRBV3-1 and TRBJ2-5; D gene unclear. Germline V gives CDR1 LGHDT, CDR2 YNNKEL (reference sequence). CDR3 length equals 15 residues. V was trimmed by 0 bases and J by 5 bases, leaving 13 bases between them. The CDR3 loop is CASSQDLPRRETQYF. Here the CDR3 DNA reads TGTGCCAGCAGCCAAGATCTACCCCGGCGGGAGACCCAGTACTTC.

V is TRBV11-2 and J is TRBJ2-1; D may be TRBD2 (6 bases). Germline values: CDR1 SGHAT, CDR2 FQNNGV. This CDR3 spans 15 amino acids. The V and J ends lost 5 bases and 3 bases respectively, with 14 bases between them. The CDR3 sequence is CASSTHSGYYNEQFF. The CDR3 DNA reads TGTGCCAGCAGCACCCATAGCGGATACTACAATGAGCAGTTCTTC. Together with reference TRBV11-2 and TRBJ2-1, the CDR3 gives the full variable domain: EAGVAQSPRYKIIEKRQSVAFWCNPISGHATLYWYQQILGQGPKLLIQFQNNGVVDDSQLPKDRFSAERLKGVDSTLKIQPAKLEDSAVYLCASSTHSGYYNEQFFGPGTRLTVL.

This clonotype was counted a few times. The chain is built from TRBV20-1 and TRBJ2-3, with 11 positions matching TRBD2. Losses at the gene ends were 5 bases for V and 4 bases for J; bases not matched to a gene: 14. The V gene's germline CDR1 is DFQATT and CDR2 SNEGSKA (reference sequence). The CDR3 totals 17 residues. The CDR3 DNA is TGCAGTGCTTCGCGACTAGCGGGGTGGTATAACCCAGATACGCAGTATTTT. This gives the protein CSASRLAGWYNPDTQYF.

This clonotype was counted between two and nine times. V and J are TRBV5-1 and TRBJ2-1, with 8 bases fitting TRBD2. CDR1 and CDR2 (germline): SGHRS, YFSETQ. The CDR3 contains 15 residues. V lost 4 bases to trimming and J lost 2 bases; unmatched junction nucleotides: 5. The CDR3 DNA is TGCGCCAGCAGCCCCGGGGGGGAGCCCTACAATGAGCAGTTCTTC. It is translated as CASSPGGEPYNEQFF.

This clonotype appeared a few times. The chain combines TRBV11-2 with TRBJ2-7, with a possible D match to TRBD2 (5 bases). This CDR3 has 15 amino acids. V lost 3 bases and J 0 bases, leaving 12 bases between the germline ends. CDR1 is SGHAT and CDR2 is FQNNGV in the germline V gene. This chain's CDR3 is CASSFPGINSYEQYF. CDR3 coding DNA: TGTGCCAGCAGCTTCCCCGGGATCAACTCCTACGAGCAGTACTTC.

This clonotype was recorded a few times. V and J are TRBV4-3 and TRBJ2-1, with 9 bases aligning to TRBD2. V was clipped by 1 base and J by 8 bases; unmatched bases: 9. The CDR3 contains 16 residues. The germline gives CDR1 LGHNA, CDR2 YSLEER. CDR3 coding DNA: TGCGCCAGCAGCCAAGTTTCGGCTAGCGGGGTCGATGAGCAGTTCTTC. This translates into CASSQVSASGVDEQFF.

V is TRBV9 and J is TRBJ1-1; a weak D match, TRBD1 (5 bases). Looked up from germline, CDR1 is SGDLS and CDR2 is YYNGEE. The CDR3 has 17 amino acids. The V end lost 4 bases, the J end lost 3 bases, and 22 bases lay between the germline ends. DNA for the CDR3: TGTGCCAGCAGCAAGGGACTCCTCGAGGGCACCTACACTGAAGCTTTCTTT. It is translated as CASSKGLLEGTYTEAFF.

V and J are TRBV29-1 and TRBJ2-1, with 8 bases fitting TRBD2. V shed 7 bases, J shed 9 bases, and the junction held 8 bases outside the gene matches. Germline CDR1 and CDR2: SQVTM and ANQGSEA. The CDR3 totals 12 residues. The CDR3 spells CSAGTSGGEQFF. The CDR3 DNA reads as TGCAGCGCCGGCACTAGCGGCGGTGAGCAGTTCTTC.

This clonotype showed up just a few times. V gene TRBV20-1 combines with J gene TRBJ1-6; 8 bases agree with TRBD1. CDR1 DFQATT and CDR2 SNEGSKA come from the germline V gene (reference sequence). Trimming cost V 6 bases and J 8 bases; bases outside gene matches: 6. The CDR3 runs 13 residues. In DNA form, the CDR3 reads TGCAGTGCCACCCCGGACAGGGATTCACCCCTCCACTTT. It is translated as CSATPDRDSPLHF.

This clonotype was seen a handful of times. The chain uses TRBV29-1 and TRBJ1-1; D is ambiguous. The V gene lost 6 bases and the J gene lost 1 base, with 12 bases spanning the gap. Germline CDR1 reads SQVTM; CDR2 reads ANQGSEA. The CDR3 has 13 amino acids. This chain's CDR3 is CSVSRAQNTEAFF. The CDR3 bases are TGCAGCGTATCCCGGGCCCAGAACACTGAAGCTTTCTTT. Complete variable domain (other parts from reference TRBV29-1 and TRBJ1-1): SAVISQKPSRDICQRGTSLTIQCQVDSQVTMMFWYRQQPGQSLTLIATANQGSEATYESGFVIDKFPISRPNLTFSTLTVSNMSPEDSSIYLCSVSRAQNTEAFFGQGTRLTVV.

The sample holds a few counts of this clonotype. The chain joins TRBV10-1 to TRBJ2-3; D perhaps matches TRBD2 (6 bases). Germline V lookup: CDR1 WNHNN, CDR2 SYGVQD (reference sequence). The CDR3 consists of 16 residues. Deletions cut 4 bases from V and 2 bases from J, with 16 bases between. CDR3 protein: CASSGGQAGDTDTQYF. CDR3 nucleotide sequence: TGCGCCAGCAGTGGTGGACAAGCGGGTGACACAGATACGCAGTATTTT.

This clonotype was recorded at least ten times. The J gene is TRBJ2-5, the V gene TRBV20-1; D call uncertain. V was cut by 2 bases and J by 5 bases, with 9 bases left in between. From germline, CDR1 is DFQATT and CDR2 SNEGSKA (reference sequence). The CDR3 is made up of 12 amino acids. The CDR3 DNA reads TGCAGTGCTAGATTCGGGCGTGAGACCCAGTACTTC. It translates to CSARFGRETQYF.

A single count supports this clonotype. V and J are TRBV5-4 and TRBJ2-1; TRBD2 aligns across 8 bases. The length of the CDR3 is 15 residues. Per the germline V gene, CDR1 is SGHNT and CDR2 is YYREEE (reference sequence). V lost 8 bases to trimming and J lost 7 bases; unmatched junction nucleotides: 14. Here the CDR3 DNA reads TGTGCCAGGAGCCCTGGTGCAGCGGGGGTGAATGAGCAGTTCTTC. It is translated as CARSPGAAGVNEQFF.

In its sample, this clonotype was seen a few times. The CDR3 region has the DNA TGTGCCACAGGGGCTCCGAACACCGGGGAGCTGTTTTTT. As protein: CATGAPNTGELFF. The chain carries TRBV24-1 and TRBJ2-2; TRBD1 might be the D (5 bases). The CDR3 consists of 13 residues. Trimming removed 10 bases from V and 0 bases from J, with 8 bases in between. CDR1 and CDR2 (germline): KGHDR, SFDVKD.